This T cell receptor (beta chain) was observed in a study of shared clonotypes between healthy human individuals (dated by TCRdb to between 2020 and 2021). Describing the broader study: Three men and a couple of women, aged 18 to 49 years, made up the cohort. Per donor, three plates each were used for CD4 naive and CD4 memory, two for CD8 naive, and one for CD8 memory. The study deeply sequenced blood TCR repertoires of five healthy adults to estimate repertoire size and the extent of clonotype sharing between individuals. Different laboratories and diverse techniques were used to prepare libraries and sequence TCR repertoires, to increase sequencing depth and limit assay-specific biases. Leukapheresis yielded between about 0.94 and 9.5 billion PBMCs per donor. Study-wide findings and limitations: Only blood was sampled, and tissue TCR repertoires likely differ from those in blood. Even with the large sequencing depth, rarefaction of the sorted-subset datasets indicated that sequencing was incomplete. Based on pairwise subsampling, the degree of clonotype sharing among donors was expected to be affected by sequencing depth. Approximately 5% of naive CD4, 3.5% of naive CD8, around 2.3% of memory CD4, and around 0.42% of memory CD8 clonotypes were shared across several donors. Because the study included a small number of donors, the genetic and exposure-history diversity represented was limited. Compared with non-shared clonotypes, the clonotypes found in all four sorted-subset donors had higher generation probabilities. Larger estimated clonotype richness was generally found for naive subsets than for memory subsets.

Donors were healthy HIV-negative adults with no recently reported acute infections or vaccinations. Only Caucasian adults living in Nashville, Tennessee, USA were represented among the donors. Magnetic negative selection was used to enrich CD4+ T cells, after which naive cells were positively selected on CD45RA and the negative fraction became the memory subset. Blood was obtained by leukapheresis, after which PBMCs were separated by Ficoll-Histopaque density gradient centrifugation and cryopreserved in liquid nitrogen vapor phase. Analytical flow cytometry was used to check the purity and quantity of each magnetically sorted T cell population. Genomic DNA was isolated from each sorted fraction and quantified by UV absorbance on a Nanodrop 2000c. Using the deep immunoSEQ assay, TCR CDR3 regions were amplified from genomic DNA by multiplex PCR. Extracted genomic DNA from each cell subset was spread evenly across all wells of several immunoSEQ 96-well plates, with each plate serving as a replicate. For sorted subsets, about 210 ng of genomic DNA, equivalent to roughly 33,000 T cell genomes, went into each replicate PCR. Purified libraries were measured with a Qubit 3.0 fluorometer, size-checked on a Bioanalyzer 2100, and measured again with the KAPA Library Quantification kit. A separate single-read 150-cycle Illumina NextSeq 550 flow cell was used to sequence each immunoSEQ 96-well plate. The paper's data handling went like this. Because only junctional sequences without quality scores were contained in the immunoSEQ output, filtering matching that applied to full-length reads could not be performed. Sequences were annotated with PyIR, a Python wrapper for IgBLAST v1.9, and V/J genes and CDR3 were assigned using IMGT germline references. Reads were removed for weak V/J assignments (E-value above 1e-6), missing CDR3, stop codons, out-of-frame junctions, or ambiguous translated residues. V3J clonotypes were defined as sequences sharing an identical inferred V gene, J gene, and CDR3 amino acid sequence. Percentage overlap between repertoires was calculated by dividing the number of shared unique clonotypes by the size of the smaller repertoire. Repertoire richness was assessed with RTK rarefaction, the Chao1 estimator, and Recon v2.1 estimates of unobserved clonotypes. Generation probabilities were computed with OLGA for all TCRbeta clonotypes obtained by the gDNA method from a handful of donors. The clones in this table, taken by TCRdb from immuneACCESS, are in-frame only. Not every clone is retained; where verified, under half of the shortfall comes from an unresolved V gene, and the cause of the rest is unknown. Clone size and the V and J calls come from that table; the DNA yielded D and trimming. Within this sample are 2.5 million or so clones, with 85% to 95% of them counted one time only. 0.14% of the sample is in the top ten clones.

As to this clone: There is no known antigen for this receptor. No much larger clone exists at a distance of one base, and base qualities are not known.

Inclusive of the bounding cysteine and phenylalanine, the CDR3 is 14 residues long. The retained sequence is limited to the CDR3, 42 bases, with the frame set at the first base. For CDR1 and CDR2, the germline V gene (reference sequence) lists SEHNR and FQNEAQ. V and J are truncated by 8 bases and 0 bases respectively, leaving an intervening sequence of 11 bases. The V and J genes are TRBV7-9 and TRBJ2-4, with the D gene not clear enough to name. This TCR was recovered from a young man in good health. Sample: naive CD4+ T cells sorted from blood. The cell subset or site label, as the study defines it: CD45RA+ positively selected. In nucleotides, the sequence is TGTGCCAGCCGGCCCGAAATAGCCAAAAACATTCAGTACTTC. Translated, it reads CASRPEIAKNIQYF.